This entry concerns a single TCR beta chain. Its cognate antigen is unknown. This table comes from immunoSEQ multiplex PCR, and its TCRdb copy is limited to in-frame clones, with some not included. The repertoire holds roughly 330,000 clones, with around 87% as singletons. This sample was included in a study of cytomegalovirus exposure and HLA in healthy donors. Study details: The platform used for the 120 or so validation repertoires matched that of the roughly 700 first-cohort repertoires, a later analysis reported. Whole-study results and caveats: According to a subsequent analysis, TCR clusters identified in the first cohort showed a tendency to co-occur across the 120 or so validation repertoires.

The CDR3 runs 13 residues. V lost 5 bases, J lost 4 bases, and 4 bases stayed unmatched. CDR1 and CDR2 (germline): LNHDA, SQIVND (reference sequence). The chain couples TRBV19 to TRBJ1-2; TRBD1 agrees at 7 bases. The TCR was taken from a woman aged 25 to 39 in good health and CMV-seropositive. The material sequenced was PBMCs. The CDR3 sequence: CASSPDRSYGYTF. The CDR3 DNA is TGTGCCAGTAGTCCGGACAGGAGCTATGGCTACACCTTC.